These 27 T cell receptor beta chains came from one sample sequenced in a study of vaccination and CD4 T cells after COVID-19 (dated by TCRdb to 2022 to 2024). No antigen has been assigned to these receptors. Taken with the paper, the label for treatment or condition translates to: roughly ten-day PBMC culture with coronavirus spike peptide pools or control peptides (ViraFEST assay). Library prep was done by PCR. Sequenced using an Illumina iSeq 100. TCR sequencing of DNA from cultured CD4+ T cells used the Oncomine TCR Beta short-read assay at the Johns Hopkins FTIC core. TCRdb ran its own pipeline on the public reads, namely fastp trimming at Q25 and MiXCR clone calling, and kept in-frame beta chains. Every distinct CDR3 protein forms one entry, paired with its most common genes and DNA. For this sample there are about 15,000 distinct CDR3 sequences; around three fifths appear just once. Roughly 12% of the sample goes to the ten largest clones.

Source material: CD4+ T cells from blood, cultured in vitro. The receptors derive from a human donor who had recovered from COVID-19.

This clonotype was recorded once. The gene calls are TRBV2 and TRBJ2-7, with D possibly being TRBD1 or TRBD2 (5 bases each). Germline CDR1 is SNHLY and CDR2 is FYNNEI. The CDR3 contains 12 residues. Trimming shortened V by 4 bases and J by 12 bases, and 16 bases separated the two germline ends. The CDR3 protein is CASSGDVAIRYF. As DNA, the CDR3 is TGTGCCAGCAGTGGGGACGTCGCGATACGGTACTTC.

This clonotype was recorded a few times. The gene calls are TRBV2 and TRBJ1-2; possibly TRBD1 for D (5 bases). CDR3 length: 12 residues. From germline, CDR1 is SNHLY and CDR2 FYNNEI. Trimming stripped 2 bases from V and 7 bases from J, with 8 bases between. The CDR3 reads CASSEQGFGYTF. The CDR3 region has the DNA TGTGCCAGCAGTGAACAGGGCTTTGGCTACACCTTC.

This rearrangement joins TRBV7-8 to TRBJ1-1; D gene unclear. CDR3 length: 16 residues. V was cut by 5 bases and J by 0 bases, with 16 bases left in between. Germline V gene lookup returns CDR1 SGHVS and CDR2 FQNEAQ. In DNA, the CDR3 is TGTGCCAGCAGCCTCAGACGCCTACTCATGAACACTGAAGCTTTCTTT. This sequence encodes CASSLRRLLMNTEAFF.

This clonotype was counted once. The chain is built from TRBV19 and TRBJ2-3; D might be TRBD1 or TRBD2, each matching 6 bases. Trimming removed 1 base at V and 2 bases at J, with 13 bases between. The length of the CDR3 is 16 residues. Germline V gene sequence: CDR1 LNHDA, CDR2 SQIVND (reference sequence). CDR3 in DNA: TGTGCCAGTAGTATAGCGGGGGCTCGGACCACAGATACGCAGTATTTT. Its translation: CASSIAGARTTDTQYF.

V gene TRBV30 combines with J gene TRBJ2-5, with a weak D call TRBD2 (6 bases). Germline-derived CDR1 and CDR2 are GTSNPN and SVGIG (reference sequence). Trimming removed 7 bases at V and 2 bases at J, with 14 bases between. This CDR3 is 13 amino acids long. The CDR3 DNA reads as TGTGCCTTGGGGGTAGGAGGGCAAGAGACCCAGTACTTC. Translated: CALGVGGQETQYF.

This clonotype was found a few times. V gene TRBV2 combines with J gene TRBJ2-2, with TRBD1 matching over 11 bases. From germline, CDR1 is SNHLY and CDR2 FYNNEI. The J segment lost 2 bases and the V segment lost 4 bases, leaving 3 bases of the junction unmatched. The CDR3 is 16 amino acids. DNA for the CDR3: TGTGCCAGCAGTGGGAGGACAGGGGGCAACACCGGGGAGCTGTTTTTT. Protein sequence: CASSGRTGGNTGELFF.

The V and J genes are TRBV7-2 and TRBJ1-5, with unresolved D. Trimming removed 5 bases from V and 0 bases from J, with 5 bases in between. CDR3 length: 13 residues. The germline gives CDR1 SGHTA, CDR2 FQGNSA. CDR3 loop: CASSADSNQPQHF. The CDR3 nucleotides read TGTGCCAGCAGCGCGGATAGCAATCAGCCCCAGCATTTT.

The chain carries TRBV11-1 and TRBJ2-7; 7 bases fit TRBD1. Looked up from germline, CDR1 is SGHAT and CDR2 is FQDESV (reference sequence). The CDR3 spans 12 residues. After removal of 5 bases from V and 9 bases from J, the junction contained 7 bases not matched to a gene. CDR3 DNA sequence: TGTGCCAGCAGCCCGGGGACAGTCGGGCAGTACTTC. The encoded protein is CASSPGTVGQYF.

The chain recombines TRBV11-3 with TRBJ1-1; no clear D. Trimming pared 1 base from V and 7 bases from J, leaving 13 bases between. The CDR3 contains 14 residues. CDR1 and CDR2 from the germline V gene are SGHNT and YENEEA. This CDR3 reads CASSLVASVREAFF. The CDR3 region has the DNA TGTGCCAGCAGCTTAGTCGCGAGTGTCCGTGAAGCTTTCTTT.

This clonotype was observed a few times. The chain has TRBV6-5 and TRBJ2-7; perhaps TRBD2 as D (6 bases). Trimming stripped 2 bases from V and 7 bases from J, with 9 bases between. This CDR3 region has 12 residues. CDR1 and CDR2 from the germline V gene are MNHEY and SVGAGI. This CDR3 reads CASSYEGREQYF. The CDR3 DNA follows: TGTGCCAGCAGTTACGAGGGGAGGGAGCAGTACTTC.

V and J are TRBV7-2 and TRBJ2-7, with a possible D match to TRBD1 (5 bases). V shed 1 base and J shed 4 bases, with 11 bases lying between them. Germline V lookup: CDR1 SGHTA, CDR2 FQGNSA. The CDR3 sequence is 14 residues long. The CDR3 region is CASSLEPGPYEQYF. The CDR3, as DNA: TGTGCCAGCAGCTTAGAGCCAGGGCCGTACGAGCAGTACTTC.

The chain recombines TRBV30 with TRBJ1-2; 7 bases are a match to TRBD1. V lost 2 bases and J lost 4; bases outside the gene matches: 1. The CDR3 is made up of 12 amino acids. CDR1 and CDR2 (germline): GTSNPN, SVGIG (reference sequence). CDR3 nucleotide sequence: TGTGCCTGGAGTAAGGGGGCCTATGGCTACACCTTC. It encodes CAWSKGAYGYTF. The full variable domain, with the rest looked up from reference TRBV30 and TRBJ1-2, is SQTIHQWPATLVQPVGSPLSLECTVEGTSNPNLYWYRQAAGRGLQLLFYSVGIGQISSEVPQNLSASRPQDRQFILSSKKLLLSDSGFYLCAWSKGAYGYTFGSGTRLTVV.

This rearrangement joins TRBV7-2 to TRBJ1-5; TRBD1 is a possible D gene (5 bases). Trimming removed 5 bases from V and 5 bases from J, with 13 bases in between. This CDR3 contains 14 residues. Germline lookup yields CDR1 SGHTA and CDR2 FQGNSA. CDR3: CASSPTQGYQPQHF. CDR3 coding DNA: TGTGCCAGCAGCCCCACCCAGGGATATCAGCCCCAGCATTTT.

The gene calls are TRBV7-8 and TRBJ1-5, with 8 bases identical to TRBD1. J lost 6 bases, V lost 3 bases, and 10 bases had no gene match. The V gene's germline CDR1 is SGHVS and CDR2 FQNEAQ. This CDR3 comprises 16 residues. CDR3 nucleotide sequence: TGTGCCAGCAGCTTGGGACGACAGGGGATTGGTCAGCCCCAGCATTTT. The encoded protein is CASSLGRQGIGQPQHF.

This clonotype is a singleton in its sample. The CDR3 DNA reads as TGTGCCAGCAAAGGCAGTTTGCCTCGACAGTTCTTC. This codes for CASKGSLPRQFF. This chain connects TRBV2 to TRBJ2-1, with D uncertain. The CDR3 is 12 amino acids. The germline V gene has CDR1 SNHLY and CDR2 FYNNEI. With 7 bases removed from V and 13 bases from J, the gap between germline ends came to 17 bases.

The chain recombines TRBV6-2 or TRBV6-3 with TRBJ2-2; 9 bases align to TRBD1. J gave up 7 bases and V 6 bases, and 6 bases lay outside the gene matches. From germline, CDR1 is MNHEY and CDR2 SVGEGT. CDR3 size: 14 residues. This chain's CDR3 is CASSPGQGIGELFF. CDR3 nucleotide sequence: TGTGCCAGCAGCCCGGGACAGGGTATCGGGGAGCTGTTTTTT.

This clonotype has only a few counts. The chain joins TRBV24-1 to TRBJ1-1, with 10 bases fitting TRBD1. CDR3 size: 18 residues. CDR1 and CDR2 (germline): KGHDR, SFDVKD. J was trimmed by 1 base and V by 3 bases; bases with no gene match: 10. The CDR3 loop is CATSDNAGTGATNTEAFF. Written as DNA, the CDR3 is TGTGCCACCAGTGATAACGCCGGGACAGGGGCTACGAACACTGAAGCTTTCTTT.

V is TRBV19 and J is TRBJ1-1; possibly TRBD1 for D (5 bases). The germline V and J ends were trimmed by 4 bases and 4 bases, with 13 bases remaining between them. CDR3 size: 14 residues. From germline, CDR1 is LNHDA and CDR2 SQIVND (reference sequence). This chain's CDR3 is CASSTKDIGTEAFF. CDR3 nucleotide sequence: TGTGCCAGTAGTACCAAGGACATCGGCACTGAAGCTTTCTTT.

A single count supports this clonotype. The chain uses TRBV7-2 and TRBJ2-7; TRBD2 aligns across 8 bases. CDR3 length: 14 residues. Trimming removed 5 bases from V and 2 bases from J; junction bases left unmatched: 5. CDR1 is SGHTA and CDR2 is FQGNSA in the germline V gene. CDR3 DNA: TGTGCCAGCAGCACCCGGGGGGGACCCTACGAGCAGTACTTC. Its protein is CASSTRGGPYEQYF.

The chain carries TRBV6-5 and TRBJ2-3; D may correspond to TRBD1 or TRBD2 (6 bases each). Germline lookup yields CDR1 MNHEY and CDR2 SVGAGI. The V gene lost 2 bases and the J gene lost 1 base, with 16 bases spanning the gap. The CDR3 is 17 amino acids. The CDR3 reads CASSYRASGAGTDTQYF. The CDR3 DNA sequence: TGTGCCAGCAGTTACAGGGCTTCGGGGGCGGGCACAGATACGCAGTATTTT.

J is TRBJ1-1 and V is TRBV15; a weak D match, TRBD1 (5 bases). The germline V gene encodes CDR1 LNHNV and CDR2 YYDKDF (reference sequence). The CDR3 runs 18 residues. Deletions cut 0 bases from V and 11 bases from J, with 28 bases between. CDR3 DNA sequence: TGTGCCACCAGCAGAGATACCAAGGGGTACGGTATCGGGGAATTGGCTTTCTTT. Translating gives CATSRDTKGYGIGELAFF. The variable domain in full, with the rest retrieved from reference TRBV15 and TRBJ1-1, is DAMVIQNPRYQVTQFGKPVTLSCSQTLNHNVMYWYQQKSSQAPKLLFHYYDKDFNNEADTPDNFQSRRPNTSFCFLDIRSPGLGDTAMYLCATSRDTKGYGIGELAFFGQGTRLTVV.

The chain combines TRBV5-6 with TRBJ2-3; 14 nucleotides line up with TRBD2. The CDR3 runs 19 residues. V lost 5 bases to trimming and J lost 2 bases; unmatched junction nucleotides: 13. Per germline, CDR1 SGHDT and CDR2 YYEEEE. The CDR3 sequence is CASRPAWTSGGSFTDTQYF. Written as DNA, the CDR3 is TGTGCCAGCAGACCCGCTTGGACTAGCGGGGGGTCCTTCACAGATACGCAGTATTTT.

V and J are TRBV9 and TRBJ2-5; D ambiguous. The CDR3 runs to 13 residues. With 0 bases removed from V and 1 base from J, the gap between germline ends came to 4 bases. The germline gives CDR1 SGDLS, CDR2 YYNGEE. CDR3 amino acids: CASSVGTQETQYF. In DNA form, the CDR3 reads TGTGCCAGCAGCGTAGGAACCCAAGAGACCCAGTACTTC. The complete variable domain, with remaining parts taken from reference TRBV9 and TRBJ2-5, reads DSGVTQTPKHLITATGQRVTLRCSPRSGDLSVYWYQQSLDQGLQFLIQYYNGEERAKGNILERFSAQQFPDLHSELNLSSLELGDSALYFCASSVGTQETQYFGPGTRLLVL.

The genes are TRBV11-2 and TRBJ2-2, with D perhaps TRBD2 (5 bases). The germline V and J ends were trimmed by 4 bases and 0 bases, with 18 bases remaining between them. This CDR3 is 18 amino acids long. CDR1 and CDR2 from the germline V gene are SGHAT and FQNNGV. The CDR3 protein is CASSSRARTSSNTGELFF. CDR3 sequence (DNA): TGTGCCAGCAGCTCGCGGGCACGGACTTCCTCGAACACCGGGGAGCTGTTTTTT.

This clonotype appeared a few times. The rearrangement links TRBV19 to TRBJ2-5; D is undetermined. Germline-derived CDR1 and CDR2 are LNHDA and SQIVND (reference sequence). Trimming stripped 1 base from V and 1 base from J, with 7 bases between. The CDR3 length is 14 residues. The CDR3 nucleotides are TGTGCCAGTAGTATAGGCCCCTTCCAAGAGACCCAGTACTTC. It encodes CASSIGPFQETQYF.

V usage is TRBV7-9 and J usage is TRBJ1-2, with 7 bases fitting TRBD1. V lost 2 bases to trimming and J lost 6 bases; unmatched junction nucleotides: 6. The CDR3 loop spans 14 amino acids. In germline, CDR1 is SEHNR, CDR2 FQNEAQ (reference sequence). The CDR3 region is CASSLSPDRDGYTF. In nucleotides, the CDR3 is TGTGCCAGCAGCTTAAGCCCAGACAGGGATGGCTACACCTTC.

The gene calls are TRBV6-1 and TRBJ2-5; D remains unclear. The V gene's germline CDR1 is MNHNS and CDR2 SASEGT. The CDR3 loop spans 14 amino acids. With 6 bases removed from V and 5 bases from J, the gap between germline ends came to 16 bases. The CDR3 region is CASSPKVGRETQYF. The CDR3 DNA follows: TGTGCCAGCAGCCCAAAGGTGGGAAGGGAGACCCAGTACTTC.